The 3 T cell receptor beta chains listed next were all sequenced from one sample in a study of cytotoxic CD8 clonotypes in ibrutinib-treated CLL. Sequencing used immunoSEQ multiplex PCR; TCRdb keeps in-frame clones, though not all of them. The sample contains about 63,000 clones, approximately 57% of which appear only once. The sequencing here drew on PBMCs, taken after 12 months of ibrutinib treatment. These receptor sequences come from a human donor with chronic lymphocytic leukemia.

The chain links TRBV5-1 to TRBJ1-1, with unresolved D. The CDR3 is 17 residues long. V lost 4 bases, J lost 0 bases, and 19 bases lay in between. CDR1 is SGHRS and CDR2 is YFSETQ in the germline V gene. This CDR3 reads CASSAQTGQRLNTEAFF. The CDR3 DNA is TGCGCCAGCAGCGCCCAGACTGGCCAAAGATTGAACACTGAAGCTTTCTTT.

The chain couples TRBV5-4 to TRBJ2-5; 9 nucleotides align to TRBD2. The CDR3 contains 16 residues. Looked up from germline, CDR1 is SGHNT and CDR2 is YYREEE (reference sequence). V shed 6 bases and J 2 bases; nucleotides not matched to a gene: 11. CDR3 residues: CASNVKTSGGQETQYF. CDR3 nucleotide sequence: TGTGCCAGCAACGTGAAAACGAGCGGGGGGCAAGAGACCCAGTACTTC.

This clone was seen just once. This sequence joins TRBV5-4 and TRBJ1-1, with TRBD1 as a possible D gene (6 bases). Germline loops: CDR1 SGHNT, CDR2 YYREEE (reference sequence). Trimming shortened V by 0 bases and J by 4 bases, and 16 bases separated the two germline ends. There are 16 residues in the CDR3. The CDR3 region has the DNA TGTGCCAGCAGCTTGGGAAGGGGGGCGCTCATCACTGAAGCTTTCTTT. This sequence encodes CASSLGRGALITEAFF.